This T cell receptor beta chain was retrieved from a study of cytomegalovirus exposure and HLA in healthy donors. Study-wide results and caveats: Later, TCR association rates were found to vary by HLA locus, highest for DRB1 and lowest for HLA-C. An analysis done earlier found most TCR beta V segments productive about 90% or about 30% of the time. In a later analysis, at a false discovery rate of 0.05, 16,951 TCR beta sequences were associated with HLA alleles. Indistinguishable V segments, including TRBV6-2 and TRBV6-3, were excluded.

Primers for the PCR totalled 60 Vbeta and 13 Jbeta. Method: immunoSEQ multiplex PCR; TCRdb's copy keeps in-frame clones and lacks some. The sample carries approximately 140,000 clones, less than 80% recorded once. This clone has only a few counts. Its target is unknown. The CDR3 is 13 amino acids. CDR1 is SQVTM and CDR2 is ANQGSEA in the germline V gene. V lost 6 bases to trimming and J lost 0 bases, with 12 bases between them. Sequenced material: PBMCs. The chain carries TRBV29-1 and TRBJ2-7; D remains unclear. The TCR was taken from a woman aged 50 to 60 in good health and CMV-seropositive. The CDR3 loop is CSVTGSSSYEQYF. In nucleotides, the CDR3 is TGCAGCGTCACCGGGTCGAGCTCCTACGAGCAGTACTTC.